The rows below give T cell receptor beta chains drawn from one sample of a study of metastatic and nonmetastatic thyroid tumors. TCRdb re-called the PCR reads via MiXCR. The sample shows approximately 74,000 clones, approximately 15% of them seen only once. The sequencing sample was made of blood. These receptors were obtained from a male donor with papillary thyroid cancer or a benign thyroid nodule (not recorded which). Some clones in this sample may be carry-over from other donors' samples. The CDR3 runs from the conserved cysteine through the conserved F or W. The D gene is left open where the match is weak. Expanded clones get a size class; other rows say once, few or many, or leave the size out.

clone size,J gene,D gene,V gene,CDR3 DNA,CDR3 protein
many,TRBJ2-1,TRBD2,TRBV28,TGTGCCAGCAGGAAAACTAGCGGGAGGGTCTATGAGCAGTTCTTC,CASRKTSGRVYEQFF
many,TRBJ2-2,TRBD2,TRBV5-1,TGCGCCAGCAGCTTGGATCCTAGCGGGAGGTTTACGAACACCGGGGAGCTGTTTTTT,CASSLDPSGRFTNTGELFF
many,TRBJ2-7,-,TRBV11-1,TGTGCCAGCAGCATCACAGATGCCTACGAGCAGTACTTC,CASSITDAYEQYF
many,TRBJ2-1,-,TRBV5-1,TGCGCCAGCAGACGCGGGACCTCCTCCTACAATGAGCAGTTCTTC,CASRRGTSSYNEQFF
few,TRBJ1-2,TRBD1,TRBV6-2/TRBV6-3,TGTGCCAGCAGGCGGGGACAGGGGGAACTCTATGGCTGCACCTTC,CASRRGQGELYGCTF
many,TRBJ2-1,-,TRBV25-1,TGTGCCAGCAGTGAATATCTGGGGTCCCAAGCGGAATCCACTACGAATGAGCAGTTCTTC,CASSEYLGSQAESTTNEQFF
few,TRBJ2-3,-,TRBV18,TGTGCCACCTCCATGGGAGTAGATGATACGCAGTATTTT,CATSMGVDDTQYF
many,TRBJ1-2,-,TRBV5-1,TGCGCCAGCAGCCCCTCGGAAGGCCTAAACTATGGCTACACCTTC,CASSPSEGLNYGYTF
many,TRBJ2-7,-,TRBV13,TGTGCCAGCAGCCCTCAGGAGGACGGGGAGCAGTACTTC,CASSPQEDGEQYF
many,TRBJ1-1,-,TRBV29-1,TGCAGCGTTGTCGTGAACACTGAAGCTTTCTTT,CSVVVNTEAFF
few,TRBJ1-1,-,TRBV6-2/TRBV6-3,TGTGCCATCATCCGGGACCCGCCAGCTTTCTTT,CAIIRDPPAFF
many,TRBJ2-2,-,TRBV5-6,TGTGCCAGCAGCTTATGGGTACCGAACACCGGGGAGCTGTTTTTT,CASSLWVPNTGELFF
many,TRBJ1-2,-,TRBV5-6,TGTGCCAGCAGCACCCGTGGCTACACCTTC,CASSTRGYTF
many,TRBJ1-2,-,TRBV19,TGTGCCAGTACAGGCCTCTATGGCTACACCTTC,CASTGLYGYTF
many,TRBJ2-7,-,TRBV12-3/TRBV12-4,TGTGCCAGCAGTCTGGCGGACGGCTCCTACGAGCAGTACTTC,CASSLADGSYEQYF
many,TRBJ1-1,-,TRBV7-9,TGTGCCAGCAGCTTTGGGGTGACGGGGGAAGCTTTCTTT,CASSFGVTGEAFF
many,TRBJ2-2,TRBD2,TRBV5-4,TGTGCCAGCAGGAGGGACTATATTAACACCGGGGAGCTGTTTTTT,CASRRDYINTGELFF
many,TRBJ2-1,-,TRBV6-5,TGTGCCAGCAGTTACTCTATGGGTTACAATGAGCAGTTCTTC,CASSYSMGYNEQFF
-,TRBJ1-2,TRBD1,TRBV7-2,TGTGCCAGCAGCGCCCGACAGGGTATTGCGGGTGGCTACACCTTC,CASSARQGIAGGYTF
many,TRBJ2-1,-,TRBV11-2,TGTGCCAGCAGTGCCGGCGGGACAGCTGCCAATGAGCAGTTCTTC,CASSAGGTAANEQFF
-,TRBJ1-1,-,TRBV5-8,TGTGCCAGCAGCTACCTCACCGGTTGGAACACTGAAGCTTTCTTT,CASSYLTGWNTEAFF
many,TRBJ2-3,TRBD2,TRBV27,TGTGCCAGTGGGACTAGCGGGAGCACAGATACGCAGTATTTT,CASGTSGSTDTQYF
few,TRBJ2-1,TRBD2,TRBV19,TGTGCCAGTAGTTCGGGACTAGCAACTGGTGAGCAGTTCTTC,CASSSGLATGEQFF
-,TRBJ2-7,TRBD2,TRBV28,TGTGCCAGCAGTTTTTCCCTAGCGGGGGGCTCCCACGAGCAGTACTTC,CASSFSLAGGSHEQYF
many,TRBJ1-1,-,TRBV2,TGTGCCAGCACCCCGGAGATGAACACTGAAGCTTTCTTT,CASTPEMNTEAFF
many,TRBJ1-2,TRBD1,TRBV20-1,TGCAGTGCTAGAGCTCTAAAAGAGAGGGGACAGCCCAGTTTCCATGGCTACACCTTC,CSARALKERGQPSFHGYTF
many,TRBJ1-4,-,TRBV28,TGTGCCAGCAGTAACAGGGCCATGAGAGAAAAACTGTTTTTT,CASSNRAMREKLFF
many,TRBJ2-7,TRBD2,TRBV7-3,TGTGCCAGCAGCTTATTCAGCGGGAACGAGCAGTACTTC,CASSLFSGNEQYF
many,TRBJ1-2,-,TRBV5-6,TGTGCCAGCGTGGGGGCAGGACTCTATGGCTACACCTTC,CASVGAGLYGYTF
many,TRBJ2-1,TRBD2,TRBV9,TGTGCCATACTACTAGCGGGAGCCTACAATGAGCAGTTCTTC,CAILLAGAYNEQFF
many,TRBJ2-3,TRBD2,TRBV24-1,TGTGCCACCAGTGACCAACTAGCGGGGAGCACAGATACGCAGTATTTT,CATSDQLAGSTDTQYF
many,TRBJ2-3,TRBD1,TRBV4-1,TGCGCCAGCAGCCAAATACAGGGGGCAGATACGCAGTATTTT,CASSQIQGADTQYF
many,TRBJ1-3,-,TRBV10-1,TGCGCCAGCAGTCAATTCCGGACGGTGTCCTCTGGAAGCACCATATATTTT,CASSQFRTVSSGSTIYF
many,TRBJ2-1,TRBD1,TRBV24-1,TGTGCCACCAGTGATCCGGGAAGACCGGGACAGGGGGCCAAAAATGAGCAGTTCTTC,CATSDPGRPGQGAKNEQFF
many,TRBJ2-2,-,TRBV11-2,TGTGCCAGCAGCTTATACAGGAACACCGGGGAGCTGTTTTTT,CASSLYRNTGELFF
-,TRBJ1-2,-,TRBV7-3,TGTGCCAGCATCCCTGTACAGACCAACTATGGCTACACCTTC,CASIPVQTNYGYTF
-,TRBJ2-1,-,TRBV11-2,TGTGCCAGCATCCCCTGGTATGAGCAGTTCTTC,CASIPWYEQFF
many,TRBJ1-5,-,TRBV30,TGTGCCTGGAGTAGCCAGGGACTTAGCAATCAGCCCCAGCATTTT,CAWSSQGLSNQPQHF
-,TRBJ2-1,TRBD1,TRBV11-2,TGTGCCATCAGCTTAGTCGGGACAGGTGCCATCAATGAGCAGTTCTTC,CAISLVGTGAINEQFF
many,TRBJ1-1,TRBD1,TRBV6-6,TGTGCCAGCAGTTATGAACAGGGGGGGACTGAAGCTTTCTTT,CASSYEQGGTEAFF
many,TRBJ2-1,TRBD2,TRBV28,TGTGCCAGCCGGTGGGCGGGAGTCAATGAGCAGTTCTTC,CASRWAGVNEQFF
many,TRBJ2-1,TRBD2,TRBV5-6,TGTGCCAGCAGCCGTGCGGGGGTTGGGCAGTTCTTC,CASSRAGVGQFF
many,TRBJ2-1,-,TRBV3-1,TGTGCCAGCAGCCGGGCCTGGCCCTACAATGAGCAGTTCTTC,CASSRAWPYNEQFF
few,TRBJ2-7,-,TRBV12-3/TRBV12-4,TGTGCCAGCAGTTTATCTCTCCAGGGCGGAGACGAGCAGTACTTC,CASSLSLQGGDEQYF
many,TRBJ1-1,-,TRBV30,TGTGCCTGGAAGGAACAGCAGAACACTGAAGCTTTCTTT,CAWKEQQNTEAFF
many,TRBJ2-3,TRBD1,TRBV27,TGTGCCAGCAGGACAGGGGGGCTGGTGGCGCAGTATTTT,CASRTGGLVAQYF
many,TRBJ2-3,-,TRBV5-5,TGTGCCAGCAGCATGGCAGATACGCAGTATTTT,CASSMADTQYF
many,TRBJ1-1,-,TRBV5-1,TGCGCCAGCAGCTTGGCCACGGGCCAGTTCGGCACTGAAGCTTTCTTT,CASSLATGQFGTEAFF
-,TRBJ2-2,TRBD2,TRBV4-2,TGTGCCAGCAGCCAAAGACTAGCGGAGAACACCGGGGAGCTGTTTTTT,CASSQRLAENTGELFF
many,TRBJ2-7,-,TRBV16,TGTGCCAACAGCCAATCGATAGGGTGGGTCTACTTC,CANSQSIGWVYF
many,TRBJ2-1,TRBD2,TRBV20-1,TGCAGTGCTAAGGATGGAGCGGGACTTCGCAATGAGCAGTTCTTC,CSAKDGAGLRNEQFF
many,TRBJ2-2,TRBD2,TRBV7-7,TGTGCTAGCAGACCGGGACTAGCGACCACCGGGGAGCTGTTTTTT,CASRPGLATTGELFF
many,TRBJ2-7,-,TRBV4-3,TGCGCCAGCAGCCCTGGGAGTGGCTACGAGCAGTACTTC,CASSPGSGYEQYF
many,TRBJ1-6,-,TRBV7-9,TGTGCCAGCAGCGAAGGAAGTTCACCCCTCCACTTT,CASSEGSSPLHF
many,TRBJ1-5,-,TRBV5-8,TGTGCCAGCAGCCCCGGCCCTCAGCCCCAGCATTTT,CASSPGPQPQHF
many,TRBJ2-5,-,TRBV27,TGTGCCAGCAGTTTAATCGGGGAGGAGACCCAGTACTTC,CASSLIGEETQYF
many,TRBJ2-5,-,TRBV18,TGTGCCAGCTCACCTTACCAAGAGACCCAGTACTTC,CASSPYQETQYF